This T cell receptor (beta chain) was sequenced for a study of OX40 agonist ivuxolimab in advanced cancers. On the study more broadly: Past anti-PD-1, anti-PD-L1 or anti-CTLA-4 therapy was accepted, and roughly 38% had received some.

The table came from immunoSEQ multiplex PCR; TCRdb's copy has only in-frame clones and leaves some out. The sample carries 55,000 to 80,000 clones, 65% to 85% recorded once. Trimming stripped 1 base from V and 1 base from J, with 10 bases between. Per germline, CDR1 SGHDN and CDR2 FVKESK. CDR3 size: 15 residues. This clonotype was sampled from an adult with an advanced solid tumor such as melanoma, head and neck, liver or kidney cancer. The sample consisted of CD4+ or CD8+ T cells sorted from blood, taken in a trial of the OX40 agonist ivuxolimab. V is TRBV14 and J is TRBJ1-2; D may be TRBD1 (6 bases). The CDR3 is CASSQVGAFNYGYTF. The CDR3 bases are TGTGCCAGCAGCCAAGTGGGGGCTTTTAACTATGGCTACACCTTC.